These T cell receptor beta chains were read from a single sample in a study of Graves' ophthalmopathy and Graves' hyperthyroidism. TCRdb independently ran MiXCR on the multiplex PCR reads; one entry per CDR3 protein. The sample contains approximately 210,000 distinct CDR3 sequences, around 30% of which appear only once. The sample was peripheral blood. These receptors originate from a man over 45 with Graves' ophthalmopathy. Both conserved end residues are part of each CDR3. D genes are given only for firm matches. Not all rows give a size; the values are once, few, many and, for expanded clones, a class.

d_gene	v_gene	len	j_gene	abundance	CDR3nt	CDR3aa
.	TRBV2	13	TRBJ2-5	many	TGTGCCAGCAACTGGCAAGCACAAGAGACCCAGTACTTC	CASNWQAQETQYF
TRBD2	TRBV28	15	TRBJ2-5	many	TGTGCCAGCAGTTTCCTAGCGGGGGGAGTTTTGGCCCAGTACTTC	CASSFLAGGVLAQYF
.	TRBV27	14	TRBJ1-2	.	TGTGCCAGCAGTTTACGGGCGGAAAACTATGGCTACACCTTC	CASSLRAENYGYTF
TRBD2	TRBV5-1	15	TRBJ2-7	many	TGCGCCAGCAGCACGAAGGCGGGAGGGCCCTACGAGCAGTACTTC	CASSTKAGGPYEQYF
.	TRBV12-3/TRBV12-4	14	TRBJ2-2	many	TGTGCCAGCAGTCTTTCCGTCGGGACCGGGGAGCTGTTTTTT	CASSLSVGTGELFF
.	TRBV28	19	TRBJ2-7	.	TGTGCCAGCAGTCTTCCGGGACAGGGAGGCCTAGCGGGAGTCTACGAGCAGTACTTC	CASSLPGQGGLAGVYEQYF
TRBD1	TRBV6-1	16	TRBJ1-5	.	TGTGCCAGCAGTCCCGGGACAGGGGCTCGGTCTCAGCCCCAGCATTTT	CASSPGTGARSQPQHF
.	TRBV6-1	13	TRBJ1-2	many	TGTGCCAGCAGTGAGGCGTCGGTAGATGGCTACACCTTC	CASSEASVDGYTF
.	TRBV6-1	13	TRBJ2-5	once	TGTGCCGCGGGACCTCTCGGCCAAGAGACCCAGTACTTC	CAAGPLGQETQYF
TRBD1	TRBV20-1	15	TRBJ1-1	many	TGCAGTGCCAGATCAGGGGGTTCGACCCCCTCGAAAGCTTTCTTT	CSARSGGSTPSKAFF
.	TRBV12-5	14	TRBJ2-5	.	TGTGCTAGTGGTCTGATTTCTCCGTGGGAGACCCAGTACTTC	CASGLISPWETQYF
.	TRBV12-3/TRBV12-4	16	TRBJ1-5	many	TGTGCCAGCAGTGTGGGGGGGGGCCGATCAATCAGCCCCCAGCATTTT	CASSVGGGRSISPQHF
TRBD1	TRBV6-5	17	TRBJ2-6	many	TGTGCCACCTGGACAGGGGAGCCTGACTCTGGGGCCAACGTCCTGACTTTC	CATWTGEPDSGANVLTF
.	TRBV12-3/TRBV12-4	14	TRBJ1-6	many	TGTGCCAGCAAGCAGGGGTCAACCAATTCACCCCTCCACTTT	CASKQGSTNSPLHF
TRBD1	TRBV6-1	14	TRBJ2-7	.	TGTGCCAGCGGACTTCACAGGGGACGGTACGAGCAGTACTTC	CASGLHRGRYEQYF
.	TRBV12-5	13	TRBJ1-1	many	TGTGCTAGTGCCGCCGACAGTAACACTGAAGCTTTCTTT	CASAADSNTEAFF
TRBD2	TRBV7-3	18	TRBJ2-2	.	TGTGCCAGCAGCACAAGACCCCAACTAGCGGGGAACACCGGGGAGCTGTTTTTT	CASSTRPQLAGNTGELFF
.	TRBV6-4	14	TRBJ2-7	.	TGTGCCAGCGGAGACAGTTGGGAGTCCTACGAGCAGTACTTC	CASGDSWESYEQYF
TRBD2	TRBV20-1	14	TRBJ2-7	many	TGCAGTGCGACACTAGCGGGAGTATCCTACGAGCAGTACTTC	CSATLAGVSYEQYF
.	TRBV15	16	TRBJ2-7	.	TGTGCCACCAGCAGAGGGGGACACAAAAACTCCTACGAGCAGTACTTC	CATSRGGHKNSYEQYF
.	TRBV19	10	TRBJ2-5	many	TGTGCCACTGGTGGAGAGACCCAGTACTTC	CATGGETQYF
.	TRBV7-4	16	TRBJ1-5	few	TGTGCCAGCAGCTCCCGAAAGGGGGGGAGCAATCAGCCCCAGCATTTT	CASSSRKGGSNQPQHF
.	TRBV6-5	15	TRBJ2-7	.	TGTGCCAGCAGTCACAACCGGGACCCAACCTACGAGCAGTACTTC	CASSHNRDPTYEQYF
TRBD2	TRBV15	17	TRBJ2-5	many	TGTGCCACCAGCAGAGGAGGACTAGCGGGAGGAGAGGAGACCCAGTACTTC	CATSRGGLAGGEETQYF
.	TRBV28	11	TRBJ2-5	many	TGTGCCAGCAGTTCCACGACGACCCAGTACTTC	CASSSTTTQYF
TRBD1	TRBV4-2	16	TRBJ2-3	many	TGTGCCAGCAGCCGAGATGGGACAGTGAGCACAGATACGCAGTATTTT	CASSRDGTVSTDTQYF
TRBD2	TRBV25-1	15	TRBJ2-5	many	TGTGCCAGCAGTGTCTTAGCGGGAGTCTTTGAGACCCAGTACTTC	CASSVLAGVFETQYF
.	TRBV12-3/TRBV12-4	14	TRBJ1-5	medium-sized	TGTGCCAGCAGTGTTCAGGGGTGGGGTCAGCCCCAGCATTTT	CASSVQGWGQPQHF
.	TRBV7-8	15	TRBJ1-5	many	TGTGCCAGCAGCTTACTCGGGAGGCGCAATCAGCCCCAGCATTTT	CASSLLGRRNQPQHF
.	TRBV6-1	11	TRBJ2-7	.	TGTGCCAGCAGGGCCTGGTCCGAGCAGTACTTC	CASRAWSEQYF
TRBD1	TRBV6-5	17	TRBJ2-7	few	TGTGCCAGCAGTTACTCGATAACTCGGGACAGAGCCTACGAGCAGTACTTC	CASSYSITRDRAYEQYF
.	TRBV12-3/TRBV12-4	15	TRBJ1-2	.	TGTGCCAGCCTAGAAGAACGGCCACAGGGTCATGGCTACACCTTC	CASLEERPQGHGYTF
TRBD1	TRBV28	17	TRBJ2-5	many	TGTGCCAGCAGTTTGACCCGACAGGGACACCCTGAAGAGACCCAGTACTTC	CASSLTRQGHPEETQYF
.	TRBV27	13	TRBJ2-7	many	TGTGCCTCCCGGGCTCCCGAACGGGACGAGCAGTACTTC	CASRAPERDEQYF
.	TRBV6-5	13	TRBJ2-7	many	TGTGCCAGCAGTTACTCTGCGGGATACGAGCAGTACTTC	CASSYSAGYEQYF
.	TRBV9	14	TRBJ2-5	many	TGTGCCAGCAGCACAGGGACTGATCCCGGGACCCAGTACTTC	CASSTGTDPGTQYF
.	TRBV6-2/TRBV6-3	11	TRBJ2-7	many	TGTGCCAGCAGTTCGTATAACGAGCAGTACTTC	CASSSYNEQYF
TRBD1	TRBV6-1	13	TRBJ2-5	many	TGTGCCAGCAGCTCTGACAGGGGCCAGCCCCAGTACTTC	CASSSDRGQPQYF
.	TRBV6-2/TRBV6-3	13	TRBJ2-7	.	TGTGCCAGCAGTTTGTTGGAGAGCTACGAGCAGTACTTC	CASSLLESYEQYF
.	TRBV5-1	19	TRBJ2-7	many	TGCGCCAGCAGCCCCGCGATCTGGGACACGGGGACCCCTCTCTACGAGCAGTACTTC	CASSPAIWDTGTPLYEQYF
.	TRBV7-8	14	TRBJ1-1	many	TGTGCCAGCAGCCTTCGGACCATGAACACTGAAGCTTTCTTT	CASSLRTMNTEAFF
.	TRBV27	13	TRBJ1-1	many	TGTGCCAGCAGTAGAGGAGTGAACACTGAAGCTTTCTTT	CASSRGVNTEAFF
TRBD1	TRBV5-1	15	TRBJ1-6	many	TGCGCCAGCAGCGCAGGACAGGGCTATAATTCACCCCTCCACTTT	CASSAGQGYNSPLHF